Reported below is one T cell receptor beta chain. Antigen: not known. The length of the CDR3 is 15 residues. V shed 5 bases and J 3 bases; nucleotides not matched to a gene: 3. The germline V gene has CDR1 DFQATT and CDR2 SNEGSKA (reference sequence). The sample comes from a study of CD8 T cells in ankylosing spondylitis. TCR beta libraries were made by quantitative 5'-RACE with molecular barcodes. TCRdb re-derived calls from the 5' RACE reads in MiXCR, one entry per CDR3 protein. In the table there are 100,000 to 150,000 distinct CDR3 sequences, roughly a sixth of which are singletons. Regarding the study as a whole: It was reported that disease-linked clones were significantly enriched in matched ankylosing spondylitis synovial fluid. Those disease-linked clones were CD8+; they were also relatively rare in peripheral blood. A motif in TCR beta, a set of about eight highly homologous variants, appeared characteristic of ankylosing spondylitis blood.

This sequence was found in a male donor with ankylosing spondylitis. Sequenced: blood, either unsorted or a sorted T cell fraction (not recorded which). V is TRBV20-1 and J is TRBJ2-1; 14 bases align to TRBD2. CDR3 protein: CSAPGTSGSYNEQFF. The CDR3 DNA follows: TGCAGTGCTCCAGGGACTAGCGGGAGCTACAATGAGCAGTTCTTC.